The 5 T cell receptor beta chains presented below share a single source sample, sequenced in a study of cytomegalovirus exposure and HLA in healthy donors. Only in-frame clones appear in the TCRdb table, and some are missing; sequencing was by immunoSEQ multiplex PCR. The data hold about 220,000 clones, with just over 90% observed a single time. Sequencing was carried out using PBMCs. All receptors derive from a woman aged 18-35 years in good health and CMV-seronegative.

Only one count was recorded for this clone. The CDR3 bases are TGTGCCAGCAGCTTCGGGACAGGGGCCTACAATGAGCAGTTCTTC. This translates into CASSFGTGAYNEQFF. J is TRBJ2-1 and V is TRBV5-6; 10 positions agree with TRBD1. The length of the CDR3 is 15 residues. V dropped 2 bases and J dropped 2; count of bases not matched to a gene: 1. Germline CDR1 SGHDT, CDR2 YYEEEE.

The CDR3 nucleotides are TGTGCCAGCAGCGTAGTGGGTCGGCAGGGGCTCAATGAGCAGTTCTTC. The encoded protein is CASSVVGRQGLNEQFF. The rearrangement links TRBV9 to TRBJ2-1; maybe TRBD1 (6 bases). The length of the CDR3 is 16 residues. CDR1 SGDLS and CDR2 YYNGEE come from the germline V gene. V was trimmed by 0 bases and J by 6 bases, leaving 16 bases between them.

The chain is built from TRBV9 and TRBJ1-2; possible D gene TRBD1, 6 bases. Trimming left V 5 bases short and J 1 base short, with 9 bases between. This CDR3 is built from 13 residues. Germline CDR1 and CDR2: SGDLS and YYNGEE. The CDR3 sequence is CASRGGNNYGYTF. For the CDR3, the DNA is TGTGCCAGCAGAGGGGGAAATAACTATGGCTACACCTTC.

The gene calls are TRBV4-2 and TRBJ1-1, with 11 nucleotides matching TRBD1. In germline, CDR1 is LGHNA, CDR2 YNFKEQ. V was pared by 4 bases and J by 5 bases, with 15 bases of the junction left unmatched. The CDR3 covers 18 residues. CDR3 amino acids: CASSRFPGQGVSMTEAFF. CDR3 DNA: TGTGCCAGCAGCCGATTCCCGGGACAGGGGGTCTCCATGACTGAAGCTTTCTTT.

The chain uses TRBV28 and TRBJ2-1; D call uncertain. Between the trimmed V and J ends, which lost 5 bases and 7 bases, there was a span of 18 bases. This CDR3 is built from 15 residues. The germline V gene has CDR1 MDHEN and CDR2 SYDVKM. The CDR3 sequence is CASSPSRGARNEQFF. CDR3 sequence (DNA): TGTGCCAGCAGTCCCAGCCGCGGAGCGCGGAATGAGCAGTTCTTC.